This T cell receptor beta chain was sequenced during a study of T cell repertoires in cytomegalovirus infection. Background on the study: CMV epitopes that were recently identified and HLA-C-restricted were used alongside well-studied HLA-B-restricted ones. It can be stated that public TCR beta signatures indicated CMV infection as well as a matching HLA type. Study-level results: Across the ex vivo response, the dominant clonotypes were HLA-C-restricted CMV-specific TCR beta clonotypes.

TCRdb re-called the reads through MiXCR, storing one row per CDR3 protein. This sample has some 130,000 distinct CDR3 sequences, with over 25% found just once. This clonotype was counted many times. Its antigen is unidentified. Sequencing was performed on CD8+ T cells from cultured PBMCs, taken from culture after CMV antigen stimulation. The sequence came from a human donor in good health (CMV status not recorded). Some clones in this sample may be carry-over from other donors' samples.

The CDR3 reads CASSLAYGWGKEAFF. The DNA for the CDR3 is TGTGCCAGCAGCTTAGCTTACGGGTGGGGGAAAGAAGCTTTCTTT. The J gene is TRBJ1-1, the V gene TRBV7-8; D is perhaps TRBD1 (5 bases). The germline CDR1 and CDR2 sequences are SGHVS and FQNEAQ. The CDR3 covers 15 residues. The V end lost 0 bases, the J end lost 8 bases, and 16 bases lay between the germline ends.